The 23 T cell receptor beta chains reported below all come from one sample, sequenced in a study of a mutant IDH1 vaccine in newly diagnosed glioma. The antigens these receptors bind are not known. Clones were read by immunoSEQ multiplex PCR, and TCRdb kept only the in-frame ones, dropping some. The sample carries over 45,000 clones, 70% to 90% recorded once. Time point defined: week 5, during vaccination. Each vaccine dose was 300 ug of mutant IDH1 20-mer peptide, with topical imiquimod. Sequences were derived from PBMCs, sampled from a glioma patient whose treatment included an IDH1 peptide vaccine. Receptor source: a man younger than 40 with glioma.

The chain employs TRBV7-9 and TRBJ1-2; D call uncertain. Between the trimmed V and J ends, which lost 4 bases and 2 bases, there was a span of 11 bases. The CDR3 spans 14 residues. Per germline, CDR1 SEHNR and CDR2 FQNEAQ (reference sequence). CDR3 bases: TGTGCCAGCAGCTCCCGGGAGACCAACTATGGCTACACCTTC. The encoded protein is CASSSRETNYGYTF.

This clone appeared a single time. The chain carries TRBV30 and TRBJ2-5; D tentatively reads TRBD1 or TRBD2 (5 bases each). The DNA matches TRBJ2-7 better at its end, which makes the J call doubtful. The germline V gene encodes CDR1 GTSNPN and CDR2 SVGIG (reference sequence). This CDR3 comprises 14 residues. The CDR3 spells CAWSVGTLSYEQYF. In DNA form, the CDR3 reads TGTGCCTGGAGTGTAGGGACCCTGTCCTACGAGCAGTACTTC.

This clone was seen once. The rearrangement links TRBV7-6 to TRBJ1-3; D gene ambiguous. CDR3 length equals 12 residues. The germline V and J ends were trimmed by 3 bases and 0 bases, with 0 bases remaining between them. Germline V gene lookup returns CDR1 SGHVS and CDR2 FNYEAQ. CDR3 DNA sequence: TGTGCCAGCAGCTTCTCTGGAAACACCATATATTTT. It encodes CASSFSGNTIYF.

The table lists this clone with a count of one. This chain uses TRBV15 with TRBJ2-1, with 7 bases identical to TRBD1. The J segment lost 4 bases and the V segment lost 0 bases, leaving 6 bases of the junction unmatched. Germline V gene lookup returns CDR1 LNHNV and CDR2 YYDKDF (reference sequence). The CDR3 totals 16 residues. Here the CDR3 DNA reads TGTGCCACCAGCAGAGATCAAAGGGGGCCTTACAATGAGCAGTTCTTC. Protein: CATSRDQRGPYNEQFF.

V and J are TRBV7-2 and TRBJ1-1; D may be TRBD1 (5 bases). V was clipped by 2 bases and J by 5 bases, with 12 bases between them. CDR1 and CDR2 (germline): SGHTA, FQGNSA. CDR3 length: 14 amino acids. The CDR3, as DNA: TGTGCCAGCAGCTTATGGGGCGGGGCGACTGAAGCTTTCTTT. As protein: CASSLWGGATEAFF.

The chain joins TRBV5-4 to TRBJ1-3; the D gene is possibly TRBD1 (5 bases). Germline V CDR1 and CDR2: SGHNT, YYREEE (reference sequence). The CDR3 is 15 amino acids. V lost 4 bases and J 4 bases, leaving 15 bases between the germline ends. CDR3 sequence: CASSRGGETGNTIYF. Written as DNA, the CDR3 is TGTGCCAGCAGCAGGGGAGGTGAAACGGGAAACACCATATATTTT.

The gene calls are TRBV15 and TRBJ1-4, with TRBD1 as a possible D gene (5 bases). Deletions cut 0 bases from V and 8 bases from J, with 19 bases between. Germline V gene data show CDR1 as LNHNV and CDR2 as YYDKDF (reference sequence). CDR3 length: 17 residues. The CDR3 loop is CATSRDSGVRRREKLFF. The CDR3 DNA reads as TGTGCCACCAGCAGAGATTCGGGGGTTCGTCGGAGGGAAAAACTGTTTTTT.

This clone showed up just once. This chain uses TRBV11-2 with TRBJ2-1; TRBD2 might be the D (6 bases). The CDR3 length is 17 residues. Germline CDR1 reads SGHAT; CDR2 reads FQNNGV. V was shortened by 1 base and J by 12 bases, with 25 bases between the two germline ends. The CDR3 region is CASSLASRGDAEGWQFF. The CDR3 DNA reads as TGTGCCAGCAGCTTAGCGTCGCGGGGAGACGCTGAGGGCTGGCAGTTCTTC.

This chain links TRBV2 with TRBJ2-2; D is ambiguous. Trimming removed 5 bases at V and 2 bases at J, with 6 bases between. From germline, CDR1 is SNHLY and CDR2 FYNNEI. The CDR3 sequence is 13 residues long. CDR3 in DNA: TGTGCCAGCAGTCGAATCAACACCGGGGAGCTGTTTTTT. This encodes CASSRINTGELFF. The full variable domain, its missing parts supplied by reference TRBV2 and TRBJ2-2, is EPEVTQTPSHQVTQMGQEVILRCVPISNHLYFYWYRQILGQKVEFLVSFYNNEISEKSEIFDDQFSVERPDGSNFTLKIRSTKLEDSAMYFCASSRINTGELFFGEGSRLTVL.

This chain connects TRBV15 to TRBJ1-2, with D possibly TRBD1 on 5 matching bases. The germline V gene has CDR1 LNHNV and CDR2 YYDKDF (reference sequence). Trimming shortened V by 1 base and J by 1 base, and 13 bases separated the two germline ends. There are 16 residues in the CDR3. CDR3 protein: CATSRAMDNSNYGYTF. The CDR3 DNA sequence: TGTGCCACCAGCAGAGCTATGGACAATAGTAACTATGGCTACACCTTC.

The V gene is TRBV7-9, the J gene TRBJ2-1, with 12 positions matching TRBD1. The ends lost 2 bases at V and 7 bases at J; junction bases unmatched: 12. This CDR3 spans 18 amino acids. The V gene's germline CDR1 is SEHNR and CDR2 FQNEAQ (reference sequence). CDR3: CASSLPRGGQGALNEQFF. The CDR3 DNA reads as TGTGCCAGCAGCTTACCCCGGGGGGGACAGGGGGCTCTTAATGAGCAGTTCTTC.

This chain uses TRBV7-6 with TRBJ1-1; D not resolved. Trimming stripped 2 bases from V and 1 base from J, with 8 bases between. This CDR3 comprises 14 residues. Germline CDR1 reads SGHVS; CDR2 reads FNYEAQ. This CDR3 reads CASSLRSGNTEAFF. In nucleotides, the CDR3 is TGTGCCAGCAGCTTACGTTCCGGGAACACTGAAGCTTTCTTT.

CDR3 residues: CASIGGWDEKLFF. The DNA for the CDR3 is TGTGCCAGCATCGGGGGGTGGGATGAAAAACTGTTTTTT. This chain joins TRBV6-6 and TRBJ1-4; perhaps TRBD1 as D (5 bases). V lost 7 bases and J lost 6, with 12 bases in between. CDR3 size: 13 residues. From germline, CDR1 is MNHNY and CDR2 SVGAGI (reference sequence).

The V call is TRBV7-2, the J call TRBJ1-1; D uncertain. The CDR3 spans 16 residues. The V and J ends lost 1 base and 2 bases respectively, with 14 bases between them. Per the germline V gene, CDR1 is SGHTA and CDR2 is FQGNSA. The CDR3 sequence: CASSLDGRAGNTEAFF. As DNA, the CDR3 is TGTGCCAGCAGCTTAGATGGGAGGGCCGGAAACACTGAAGCTTTCTTT.

In DNA form, the CDR3 reads TGTGCCAGCGAGGGGACAGGGAAGAACACCGGGGAGCTGTTTTTT. Its translation: CASEGTGKNTGELFF. The rearrangement uses TRBV5-4 and TRBJ2-2; 9 bases agree with TRBD1. Losses at the gene ends were 7 bases for V and 1 base for J; bases not matched to a gene: 5. The CDR3 is 15 amino acids. CDR1 SGHNT and CDR2 YYREEE come from the germline V gene (reference sequence).

The chain couples TRBV7-9 to TRBJ2-5; D possibly uses TRBD1 or TRBD2 (5 bases each). Per the germline V gene, CDR1 is SEHNR and CDR2 is FQNEAQ (reference sequence). The CDR3 loop spans 15 amino acids. V lost 5 bases, J lost 0 bases, and 13 bases lay in between. The CDR3 sequence is CASSPRRGDQETQYF. CDR3 nucleotides: TGTGCCAGCAGCCCCCGAAGAGGGGACCAAGAGACCCAGTACTTC.

The rearrangement joins TRBV5-4 to TRBJ1-1; D call uncertain. The length of the CDR3 is 14 residues. Per the germline V gene, CDR1 is SGHNT and CDR2 is YYREEE (reference sequence). V lost 0 bases and J 1 base, leaving 7 bases between the germline ends. CDR3 DNA: TGTGCCAGCAGCTTGGAGCTGAGGAACACTGAAGCTTTCTTT. This translates into CASSLELRNTEAFF.

In its sample, this clone was seen once. V usage is TRBV7-9 and J usage is TRBJ2-2; 7 bases map to TRBD1. Germline CDR1 is SEHNR and CDR2 is FQNEAQ (reference sequence). The CDR3 is 15 residues long. The J segment lost 2 bases and the V segment lost 5 bases, leaving 5 bases of the junction unmatched. The CDR3 here is CASSRGTVNTGELFF. The CDR3 bases are TGTGCCAGCAGCCGAGGGACAGTCAACACCGGGGAGCTGTTTTTT.

This clone was seen a single time. The chain has TRBV4-2 and TRBJ2-3; 11 bases are a match to TRBD2. This CDR3 region has 20 residues. Unmatched junction bases numbered 13, after V lost 0 bases and J lost 2 bases. Germline CDR1 is LGHNA and CDR2 is YNFKEQ. CDR3 protein: CASSQEVASGGLSTTDTQYF. CDR3 nucleotides: TGTGCCAGCAGCCAAGAGGTCGCTAGCGGGGGGTTGAGTACCACAGATACGCAGTATTTT.

This clone turned up a few times. The chain is built from TRBV28 and TRBJ1-6, with TRBD1 as a possible D gene (5 bases). V dropped 2 bases and J dropped 7 bases, with 15 bases sitting between them. The CDR3 consists of 16 residues. Per the germline V gene, CDR1 is MDHEN and CDR2 is SYDVKM. CDR3 residues: CASSLVTGTANSPLHF. The CDR3 DNA follows: TGTGCCAGCAGTTTAGTGACCGGGACGGCCAATTCACCCCTCCACTTT.

The chain has TRBV4-1 and TRBJ2-1; 8 positions agree with TRBD2. The CDR3 has 15 amino acids. The germline CDR1 and CDR2 sequences are MGHRA and YSYEKL. J was trimmed by 7 bases and V by 8 bases; bases with no gene match: 13. This CDR3 is CASRLARGVTNEQFF. CDR3 nucleotides: TGCGCCAGCCGACTAGCGCGGGGAGTCACGAATGAGCAGTTCTTC.

V usage is TRBV7-9 and J usage is TRBJ2-6; 7 bases align to TRBD2. V dropped 4 bases and J dropped 2; count of bases not matched to a gene: 2. Germline V gene sequence: CDR1 SEHNR, CDR2 FQNEAQ (reference sequence). The CDR3 length is 15 residues. DNA for the CDR3: TGTGCCAGCAGCTCTGGGGGGGCTGGGGCCAACGTCCTGACTTTC. Its translation: CASSSGGAGANVLTF.

The rearrangement joins TRBV5-1 to TRBJ1-1, with 7 bases fitting TRBD1. This CDR3 is 15 amino acids long. Per germline, CDR1 SGHRS and CDR2 YFSETQ. The V segment lost 4 bases and the J segment 0 bases; nucleotides outside the gene matches: 6. The CDR3: CASSQGVSMNTEAFF. CDR3 bases: TGCGCCAGCAGCCAGGGGGTATCTATGAACACTGAAGCTTTCTTT.